The clone carrying this TCR beta chain was seen repeatedly, ten times or more. TCR beta CDR3 regions were amplified from RNA transcripts. First-round RT-PCR with HTBI primers amplified the TCR CDR3 region. TCRdb reprocessed the multiplex PCR reads with MiXCR, giving one entry per CDR3 protein. Counted here are 600,000 to 700,000 distinct CDR3 sequences, about 15% occurring once; the ten biggest clones make up about 3.9%. The data stem from a study of T cells in Graves' hyperthyroidism and ophthalmopathy. With duration under 3 months, ophthalmopathy was active: Clinical Activity Score at least 3, NOSPECS at least 4. The sequenced sample consisted of blood. The TCR was taken from a woman in her forties with Graves' ophthalmopathy.

DNA for the CDR3: TGTGCCAGCAGCCCGCGACTAGCGACGACCTACGAGCAGTACTTC. It is translated as CASSPRLATTYEQYF. This rearrangement joins TRBV12-3 or TRBV12-4 to TRBJ2-7, with 8 bases fitting TRBD2. Trimming at V came to 6 bases and at J to 2 bases, leaving 9 bases not matched to a gene. CDR3 length equals 15 residues.